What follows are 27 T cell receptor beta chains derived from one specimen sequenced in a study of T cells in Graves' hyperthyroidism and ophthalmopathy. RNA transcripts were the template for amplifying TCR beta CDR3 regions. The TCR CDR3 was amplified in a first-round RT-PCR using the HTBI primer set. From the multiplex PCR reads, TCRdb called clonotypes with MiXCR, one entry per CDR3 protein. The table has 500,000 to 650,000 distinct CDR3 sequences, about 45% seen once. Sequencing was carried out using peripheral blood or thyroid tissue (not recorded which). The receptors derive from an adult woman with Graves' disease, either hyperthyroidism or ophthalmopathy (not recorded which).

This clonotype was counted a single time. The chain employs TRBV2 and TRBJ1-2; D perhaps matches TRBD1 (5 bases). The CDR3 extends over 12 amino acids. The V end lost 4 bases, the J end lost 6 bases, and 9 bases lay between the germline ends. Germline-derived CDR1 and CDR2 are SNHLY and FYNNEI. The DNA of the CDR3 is TGTGCCAGCAGTGCTTGGGGGAATGGCTACACCTTC. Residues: CASSAWGNGYTF.

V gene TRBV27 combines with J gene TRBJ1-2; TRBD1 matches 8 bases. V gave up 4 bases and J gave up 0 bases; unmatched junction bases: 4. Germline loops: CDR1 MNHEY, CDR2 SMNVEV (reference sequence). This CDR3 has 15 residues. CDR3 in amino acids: CASSSTRGPNYGYTF. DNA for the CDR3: TGTGCCAGCAGTTCGACCAGGGGGCCTAACTATGGCTACACCTTC.

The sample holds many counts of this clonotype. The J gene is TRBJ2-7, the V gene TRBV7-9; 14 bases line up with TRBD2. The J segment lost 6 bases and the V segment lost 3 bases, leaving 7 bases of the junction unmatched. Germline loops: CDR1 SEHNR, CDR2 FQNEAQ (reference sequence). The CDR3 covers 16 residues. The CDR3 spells CASSFGTSGSSGEQYF. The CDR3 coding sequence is TGTGCCAGCAGCTTTGGGACTAGCGGGAGTTCGGGCGAGCAGTACTTC.

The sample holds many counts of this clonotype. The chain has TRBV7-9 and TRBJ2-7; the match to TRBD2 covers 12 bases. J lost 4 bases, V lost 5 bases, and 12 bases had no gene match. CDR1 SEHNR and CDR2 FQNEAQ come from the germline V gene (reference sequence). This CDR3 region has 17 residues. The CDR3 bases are TGTGCCAGCAGCCGCCAGGCCGCCGGGACTAGCGGGTACGAGCAGTACTTC. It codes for CASSRQAAGTSGYEQYF.

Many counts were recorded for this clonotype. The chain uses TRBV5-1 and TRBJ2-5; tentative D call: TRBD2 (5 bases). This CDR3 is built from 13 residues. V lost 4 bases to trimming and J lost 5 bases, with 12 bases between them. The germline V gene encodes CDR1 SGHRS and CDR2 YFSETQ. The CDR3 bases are TGCGCCAGCAGCCCCATGCCGGGGGAGACCCAGTACTTC. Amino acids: CASSPMPGETQYF.

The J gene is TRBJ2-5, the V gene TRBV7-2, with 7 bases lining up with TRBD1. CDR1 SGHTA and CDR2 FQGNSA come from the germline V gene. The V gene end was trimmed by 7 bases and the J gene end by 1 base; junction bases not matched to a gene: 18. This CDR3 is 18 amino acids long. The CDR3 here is CASTLGPGRDSLQETQYF. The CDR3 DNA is TGTGCCAGCACTTTAGGCCCGGGCAGGGACAGCCTCCAAGAGACCCAGTACTTC.

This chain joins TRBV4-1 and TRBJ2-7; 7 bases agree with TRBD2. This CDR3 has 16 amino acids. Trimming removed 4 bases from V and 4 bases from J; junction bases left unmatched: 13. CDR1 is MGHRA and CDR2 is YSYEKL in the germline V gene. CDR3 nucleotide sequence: TGCGCCAGCAGCCCTTCCTGGGGGGGAGTGGGGTACGAGCAGTACTTC. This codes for CASSPSWGGVGYEQYF.

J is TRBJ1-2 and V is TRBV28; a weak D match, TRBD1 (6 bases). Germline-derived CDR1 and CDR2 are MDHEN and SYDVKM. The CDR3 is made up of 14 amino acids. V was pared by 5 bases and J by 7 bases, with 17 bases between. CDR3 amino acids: CASSGQPSRGGYTF. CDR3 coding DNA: TGTGCCAGCAGTGGACAGCCCTCCCGGGGTGGCTACACCTTC.

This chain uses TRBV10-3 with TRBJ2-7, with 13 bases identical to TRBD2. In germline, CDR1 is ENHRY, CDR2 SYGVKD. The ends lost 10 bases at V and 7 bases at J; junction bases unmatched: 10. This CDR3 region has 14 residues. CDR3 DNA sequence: TGTGCCACAAAACTAGCGGGAGGGCCTGGGGAGCAGTACTTC. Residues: CATKLAGGPGEQYF.

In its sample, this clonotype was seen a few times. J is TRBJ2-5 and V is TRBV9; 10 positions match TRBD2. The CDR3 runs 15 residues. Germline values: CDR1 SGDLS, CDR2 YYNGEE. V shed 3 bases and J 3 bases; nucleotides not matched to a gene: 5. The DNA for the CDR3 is TGTGCCAGCAGCGCCCTCGGGACTAGCGAAGAGACCCAGTACTTC. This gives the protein CASSALGTSEETQYF.

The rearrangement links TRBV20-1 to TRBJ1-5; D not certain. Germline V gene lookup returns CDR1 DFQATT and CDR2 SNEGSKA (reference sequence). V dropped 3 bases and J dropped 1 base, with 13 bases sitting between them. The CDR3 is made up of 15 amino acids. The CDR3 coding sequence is TGCAGTGCTAGTTCTGGCCGTACAAGCAATCAGCCCCAGCATTTT. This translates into CSASSGRTSNQPQHF.

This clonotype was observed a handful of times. Here the CDR3 DNA reads TGCAGCGTAGCAGGGGACATGCAATTTTACGAGCAGTACTTC. This translates into CSVAGDMQFYEQYF. The chain has TRBV29-1 and TRBJ2-7, with D possibly being TRBD1 (6 bases). Germline-derived CDR1 and CDR2 are SQVTM and ANQGSEA. V was clipped by 6 bases and J by 4 bases, with 19 bases between them. The CDR3 is 14 residues long.

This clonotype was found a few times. The DNA of the CDR3 is TGTGCCATCAGTGAGAGGGGGACTGAAGCTTTCTTT. This gives the protein CAISERGTEAFF. This chain joins TRBV10-3 and TRBJ1-1, with D maybe TRBD1 (6 bases). V was cut by 2 bases and J by 5 bases, with 6 bases left in between. The germline gives CDR1 ENHRY, CDR2 SYGVKD. CDR3 size: 12 residues.

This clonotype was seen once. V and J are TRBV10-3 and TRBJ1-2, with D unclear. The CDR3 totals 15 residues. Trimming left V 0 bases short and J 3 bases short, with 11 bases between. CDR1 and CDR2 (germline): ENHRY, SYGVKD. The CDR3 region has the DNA TGTGCCATCAGTGAGTCTGGCGGGGTTGACTATGGCTACACCTTC. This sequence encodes CAISESGGVDYGYTF.

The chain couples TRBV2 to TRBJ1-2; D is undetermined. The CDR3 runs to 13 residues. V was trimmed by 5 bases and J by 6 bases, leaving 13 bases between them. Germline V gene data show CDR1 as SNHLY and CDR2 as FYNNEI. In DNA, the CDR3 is TGTGCCAGCAGTCCCGGGCCGCTGGATGGCTACACCTTC. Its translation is CASSPGPLDGYTF.

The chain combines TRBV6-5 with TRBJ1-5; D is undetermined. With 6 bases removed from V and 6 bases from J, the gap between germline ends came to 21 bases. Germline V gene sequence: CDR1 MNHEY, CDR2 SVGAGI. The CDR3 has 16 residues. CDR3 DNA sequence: TGTGCCAGCAGCTTAGACCGGGCCCCAGGAGGTCAGCCCCAGCATTTT. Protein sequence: CASSLDRAPGGQPQHF.

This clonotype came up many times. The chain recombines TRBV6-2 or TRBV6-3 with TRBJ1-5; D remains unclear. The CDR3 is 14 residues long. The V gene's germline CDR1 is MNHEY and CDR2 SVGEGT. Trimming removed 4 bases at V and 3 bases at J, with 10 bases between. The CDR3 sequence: CASSFGQTNQPQHF. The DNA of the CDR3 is TGTGCCAGCAGTTTTGGGCAGACCAATCAGCCCCAGCATTTT.

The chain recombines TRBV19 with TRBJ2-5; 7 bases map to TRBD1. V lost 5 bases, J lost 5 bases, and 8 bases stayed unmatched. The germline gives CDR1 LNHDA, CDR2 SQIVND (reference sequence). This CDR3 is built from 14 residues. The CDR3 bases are TGTGCCAGTAGTCCCTCGACAGGGCCCGAGACCCAGTACTTC. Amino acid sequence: CASSPSTGPETQYF. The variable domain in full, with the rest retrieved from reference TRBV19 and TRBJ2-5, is DGGITQSPKYLFRKEGQNVTLSCEQNLNHDAMYWYRQDPGQGLRLIYYSQIVNDFQKGDIAEGYSVSREKKESFPLTVTSAQKNPTAFYLCASSPSTGPETQYFGPGTRLLVL.

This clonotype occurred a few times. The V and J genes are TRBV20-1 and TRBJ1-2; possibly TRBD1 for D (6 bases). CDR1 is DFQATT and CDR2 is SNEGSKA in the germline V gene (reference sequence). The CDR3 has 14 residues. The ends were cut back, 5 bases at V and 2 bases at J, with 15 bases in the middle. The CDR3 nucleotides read TGCAGTGCTGCCTTCCTAGGGGGGAACTATGGCTACACCTTC. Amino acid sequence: CSAAFLGGNYGYTF.

CDR3 sequence: CSVLHWAGSQDGYTF. The DNA of the CDR3 is TGCAGCGTCCTTCATTGGGCAGGGAGTCAGGATGGCTACACCTTC. This chain uses TRBV29-1 with TRBJ1-2, with D perhaps matching TRBD1 (5 bases). Trimming removed 6 bases at V and 6 bases at J, with 23 bases between. Germline CDR1 reads SQVTM; CDR2 reads ANQGSEA. There are 15 residues in the CDR3.

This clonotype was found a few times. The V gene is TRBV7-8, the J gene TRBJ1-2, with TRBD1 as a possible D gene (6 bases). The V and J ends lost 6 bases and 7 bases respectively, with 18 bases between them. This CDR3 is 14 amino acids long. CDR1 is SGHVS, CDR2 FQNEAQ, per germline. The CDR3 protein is CASRSGVAWGGYTF. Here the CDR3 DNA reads TGTGCCAGCAGGTCAGGGGTGGCCTGGGGTGGCTACACCTTC.

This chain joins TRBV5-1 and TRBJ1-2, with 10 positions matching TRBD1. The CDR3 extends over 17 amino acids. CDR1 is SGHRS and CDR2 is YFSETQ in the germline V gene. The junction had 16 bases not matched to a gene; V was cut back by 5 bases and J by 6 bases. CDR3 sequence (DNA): TGCGCCAGCAGTTTATTAGGACAGGGGGAATTGGGAGATGGCTACACCTTC. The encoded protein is CASSLLGQGELGDGYTF.

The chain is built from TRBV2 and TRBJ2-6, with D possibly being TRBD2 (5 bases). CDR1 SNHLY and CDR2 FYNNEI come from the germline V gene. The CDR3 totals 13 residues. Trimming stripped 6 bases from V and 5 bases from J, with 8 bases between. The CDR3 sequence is CASSEGWANVLTF. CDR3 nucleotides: TGTGCCAGCAGCGAGGGCTGGGCCAACGTCCTGACTTTC.

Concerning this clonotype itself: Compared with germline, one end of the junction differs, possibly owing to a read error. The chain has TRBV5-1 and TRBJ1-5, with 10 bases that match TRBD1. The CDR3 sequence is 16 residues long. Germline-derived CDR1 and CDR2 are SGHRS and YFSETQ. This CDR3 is CASSAGTGVSNQPQHF. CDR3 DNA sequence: TGTGCCAGCAGCGCCGGGACAGGGGTCAGCAATCAGCCCCAGCATTTT.

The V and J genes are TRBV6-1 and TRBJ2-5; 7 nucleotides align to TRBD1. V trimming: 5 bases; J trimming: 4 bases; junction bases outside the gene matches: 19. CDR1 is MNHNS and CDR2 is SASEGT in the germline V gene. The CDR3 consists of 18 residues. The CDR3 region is CASSHRGQTIILGETQYF. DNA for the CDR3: TGTGCCAGCAGTCACAGGGGACAGACGATAATTTTGGGAGAGACCCAGTACTTC.

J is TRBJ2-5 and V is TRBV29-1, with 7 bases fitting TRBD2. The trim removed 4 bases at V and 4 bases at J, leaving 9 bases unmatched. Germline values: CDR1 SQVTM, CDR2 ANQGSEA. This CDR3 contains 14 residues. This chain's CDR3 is CSVVGGSGGETQYF. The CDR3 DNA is TGCAGCGTTGTCGGCGGATCGGGAGGAGAGACCCAGTACTTC.

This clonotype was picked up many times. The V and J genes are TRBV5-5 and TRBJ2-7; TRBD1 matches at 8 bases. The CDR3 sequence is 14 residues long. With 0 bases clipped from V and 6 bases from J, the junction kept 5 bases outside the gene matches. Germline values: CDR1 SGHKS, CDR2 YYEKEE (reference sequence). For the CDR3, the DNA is TGTGCCAGCAGCTTGGGAGACAGGGGCAGCGAGCAGTACTTC. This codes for CASSLGDRGSEQYF. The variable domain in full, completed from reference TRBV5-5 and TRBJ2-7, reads DAGVTQSPTHLIKTRGQQVTLRCSPISGHKSVSWYQQVLGQGPQFIFQYYEKEERGRGNFPDRFSARQFPNYSSELNVNALLLGDSALYLCASSLGDRGSEQYFGPGTRLTVT.